The clone carrying this TCR beta chain was seen a single time. Its cognate antigen is unknown. Other DNA sequences in the sample encode the same CDR3. cDNA prepared by RNA extraction and subsequent reverse transcription served as the template for sequencing. Sequencing used immunoSEQ multiplex PCR; TCRdb keeps in-frame clones, though not all of them. This sample has about 210,000 clones, with around 43% found just once. These data originate in a study of CD8+ T cells in alopecia areata. Study-wide context: Severity was scored as percentage of affected scalp area in treated patients.

Treatment in this sample: oral pan-JAK inhibitor, 5-10 mg twice daily. This CDR3 region has 14 residues. V lost 1 base and J 2 bases, leaving 8 bases between the germline ends. Per the germline V gene, CDR1 is SEHNR and CDR2 is FQNEAQ (reference sequence). Study-wide results and limits: A great number of expanded lesional clones endured in scalp and blood during tofacitinib. Both scalp clonality and the expanded CD8+ clones among the top 100 showed a significant decrease with tofacitinib. Lesional scalp displayed greater clonality than normal scalp, most notably in alopecia totalis/universalis.

The sequences come from CD4+ T cells sorted from blood, collected between weeks 36 and 40, from a patient treated with tofacitinib. This sequence originates from a human donor with alopecia areata. The chain has TRBV7-9 and TRBJ2-5, with a possible D match to TRBD1 (6 bases). The DNA of the CDR3 is TGTGCCAGCAGCTTAGGGACAGAGCAAGAGACCCAGTACTTC. It encodes CASSLGTEQETQYF. Full variable domain (rest looked up from reference TRBV7-9 and TRBJ2-5): DTGVSQNPRHKITKRGQNVTFRCDPISEHNRLYWYRQTLGQGPEFLTYFQNEAQLEKSRLLSDRFSAERPKGSFSTLEIQRTEQGDSAMYLCASSLGTEQETQYFGPGTRLLVL.